This T cell receptor beta chain was identified in a study of technical replicates of blood from a few donors. Germline CDR1 SGHTA, CDR2 FQGNSA. The V gene lost 3 bases and the J gene lost 7 bases, with 10 bases spanning the gap. This CDR3 spans 14 amino acids. The protocol was immunoSEQ multiplex PCR, while the TCRdb copy is restricted to in-frame clones and leaves out a portion. The sample comprises roughly 60,000 clones, just under 90% of which are singletons, and around 4.8% rests with the top ten. The TCR originated in a human donor in good health. Some clones in this sample may be carry-over from other donors' samples. The sequenced sample consisted of PBMCs. V usage is TRBV7-2 and J usage is TRBJ1-6; D gene uncertain. As DNA, the CDR3 is TGTGCCAGCAGCTTGAACAGTCACAATTCACCCCTCCACTTT. It is translated as CASSLNSHNSPLHF.